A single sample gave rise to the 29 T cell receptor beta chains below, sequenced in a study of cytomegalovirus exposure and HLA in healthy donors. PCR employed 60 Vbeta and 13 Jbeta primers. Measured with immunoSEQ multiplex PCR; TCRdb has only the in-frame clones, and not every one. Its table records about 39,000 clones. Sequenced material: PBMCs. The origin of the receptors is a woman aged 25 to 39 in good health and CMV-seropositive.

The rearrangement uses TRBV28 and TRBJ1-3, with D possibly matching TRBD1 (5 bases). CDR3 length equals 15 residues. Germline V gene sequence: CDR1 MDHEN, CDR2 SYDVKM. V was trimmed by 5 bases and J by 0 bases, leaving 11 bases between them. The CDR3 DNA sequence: TGTGCCAGCAGTCCCCCGGGGGTCTCTGGAAACACCATATATTTT. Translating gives CASSPPGVSGNTIYF.

CDR3 nucleotides: TGTGCCAGCAGTTACCGACAGGGGACTTTCACTGAAGCTTTCTTT. Translating gives CASSYRQGTFTEAFF. The V call is TRBV6-6, the J call TRBJ1-1; 8 nucleotides align to TRBD1. Germline V gives CDR1 MNHNY, CDR2 SVGAGI (reference sequence). With 2 bases clipped from V and 4 bases from J, the junction kept 6 bases outside the gene matches. CDR3 length: 15 residues.

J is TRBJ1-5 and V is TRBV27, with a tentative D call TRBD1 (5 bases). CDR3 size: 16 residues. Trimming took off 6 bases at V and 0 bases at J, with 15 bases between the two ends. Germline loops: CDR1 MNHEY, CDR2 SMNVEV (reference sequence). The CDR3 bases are TGTGCCAGCAGCATCCAGGGATACGATAGCAATCAGCCCCAGCATTTT. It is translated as CASSIQGYDSNQPQHF.

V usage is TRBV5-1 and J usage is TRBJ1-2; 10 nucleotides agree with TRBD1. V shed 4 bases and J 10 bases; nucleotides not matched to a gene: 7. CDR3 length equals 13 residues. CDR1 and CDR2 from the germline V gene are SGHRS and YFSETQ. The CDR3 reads CASSEGQGRDYTF. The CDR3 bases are TGCGCCAGCAGCGAGGGACAGGGGAGAGACTACACCTTC.

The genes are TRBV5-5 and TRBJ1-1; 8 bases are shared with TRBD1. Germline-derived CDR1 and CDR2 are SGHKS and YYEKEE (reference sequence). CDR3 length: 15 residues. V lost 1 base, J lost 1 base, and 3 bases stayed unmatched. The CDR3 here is CASSLRGQGNTEAFF. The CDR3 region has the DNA TGTGCCAGCAGCTTGAGAGGACAGGGGAACACTGAAGCTTTCTTT.

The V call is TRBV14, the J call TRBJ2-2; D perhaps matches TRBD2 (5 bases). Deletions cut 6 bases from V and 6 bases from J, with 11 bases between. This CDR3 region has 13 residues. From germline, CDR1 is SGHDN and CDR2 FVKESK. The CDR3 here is CASRILGAGELFF. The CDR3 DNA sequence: TGTGCCAGCAGGATCCTGGGAGCCGGGGAGCTGTTTTTT. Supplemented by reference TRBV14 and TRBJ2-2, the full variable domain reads EAGVTQFPSHSVIEKGQTVTLRCDPISGHDNLYWYRRVMGKEIKFLLHFVKESKQDESGMPNNRFLAERTGGTYSTLKVQPAELEDSGVYFCASRILGAGELFFGEGSRLTVL.

The CDR3 DNA reads TGTGCCAGCAGTGAAGGATTCGGGGGTACCTACGAGCAGTACTTC. Its protein is CASSEGFGGTYEQYF. The chain employs TRBV6-1 and TRBJ2-7; D may be TRBD2 (6 bases). The CDR3 spans 15 residues. Deletions cut 1 base from V and 2 bases from J, with 12 bases between. From germline, CDR1 is MNHNS and CDR2 SASEGT.

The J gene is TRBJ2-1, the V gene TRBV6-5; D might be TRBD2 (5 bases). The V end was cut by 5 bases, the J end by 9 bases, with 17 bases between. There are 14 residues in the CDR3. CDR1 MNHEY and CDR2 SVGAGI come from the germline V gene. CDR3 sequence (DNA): TGTGCCAGCAGTCCGATGGACTCCACCGCTGAGCAGTTCTTC. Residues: CASSPMDSTAEQFF.

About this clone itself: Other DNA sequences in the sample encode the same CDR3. The CDR3, as DNA: TGTGCCAGCAGCCCCGAGAATCAAAATTCACCCCTCCACTTT. This sequence encodes CASSPENQNSPLHF. The chain is built from TRBV28 and TRBJ1-6; no clear D gene. V dropped 6 bases and J dropped 7 bases, with 13 bases sitting between them. Germline-derived CDR1 and CDR2 are MDHEN and SYDVKM. This CDR3 region has 14 residues.

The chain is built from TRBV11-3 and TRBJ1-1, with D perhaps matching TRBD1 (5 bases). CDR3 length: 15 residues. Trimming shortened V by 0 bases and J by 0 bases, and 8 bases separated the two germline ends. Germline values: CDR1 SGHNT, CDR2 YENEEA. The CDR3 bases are TGTGCCAGCAGCTTAGATGGCAGGGTGAACACTGAAGCTTTCTTT. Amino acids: CASSLDGRVNTEAFF.

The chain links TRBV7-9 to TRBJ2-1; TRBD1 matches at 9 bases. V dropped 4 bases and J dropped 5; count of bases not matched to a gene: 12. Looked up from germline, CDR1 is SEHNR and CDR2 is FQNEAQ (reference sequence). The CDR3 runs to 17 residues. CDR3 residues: CASSSYEGQGLDNEQFF. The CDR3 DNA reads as TGTGCCAGCAGCTCCTACGAAGGACAGGGGTTGGACAATGAGCAGTTCTTC. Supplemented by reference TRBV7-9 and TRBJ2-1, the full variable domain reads DTGVSQNPRHKITKRGQNVTFRCDPISEHNRLYWYRQTLGQGPEFLTYFQNEAQLEKSRLLSDRFSAERPKGSFSTLEIQRTEQGDSAMYLCASSSYEGQGLDNEQFFGPGTRLTVL.

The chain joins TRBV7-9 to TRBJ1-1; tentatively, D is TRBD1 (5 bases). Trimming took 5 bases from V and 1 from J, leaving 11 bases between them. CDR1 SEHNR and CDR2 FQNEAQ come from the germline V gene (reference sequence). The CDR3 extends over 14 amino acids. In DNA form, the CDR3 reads TGTGCCAGCAGCCGAAGGGGTAGGAACACTGAAGCTTTCTTT. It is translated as CASSRRGRNTEAFF.

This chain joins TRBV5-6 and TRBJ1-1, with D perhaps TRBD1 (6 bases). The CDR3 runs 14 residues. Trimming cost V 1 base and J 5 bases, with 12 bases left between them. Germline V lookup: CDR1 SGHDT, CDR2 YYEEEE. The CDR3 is CASSLQGIATEAFF. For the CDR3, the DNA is TGTGCCAGCAGCTTGCAGGGGATCGCTACTGAAGCTTTCTTT.

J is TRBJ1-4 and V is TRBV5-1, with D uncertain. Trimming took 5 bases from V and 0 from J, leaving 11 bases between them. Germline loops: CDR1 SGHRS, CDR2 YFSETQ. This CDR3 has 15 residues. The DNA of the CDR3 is TGCGCCAGCAGGACGTACAGAGCAACTAATGAAAAACTGTTTTTT. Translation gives CASRTYRATNEKLFF.

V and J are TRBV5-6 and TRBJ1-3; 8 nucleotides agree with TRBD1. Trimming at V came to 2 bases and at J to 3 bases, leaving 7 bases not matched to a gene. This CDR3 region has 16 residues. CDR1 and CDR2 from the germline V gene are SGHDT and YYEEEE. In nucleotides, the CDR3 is TGTGCCAGCAGCTTCTGGGACAGGCCTTTTGGAAACACCATATATTTT. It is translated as CASSFWDRPFGNTIYF.

In DNA form, the CDR3 reads TGTGCCAGCAGTTCCCCTCGATCCGGACAGACCTACAATGAGCAGTTCTTC. Translated: CASSSPRSGQTYNEQFF. V and J are TRBV2 and TRBJ2-1; TRBD1 might be the D (6 bases). Trimming removed 5 bases at V and 2 bases at J, with 19 bases between. The CDR3 is 17 residues long. Germline loops: CDR1 SNHLY, CDR2 FYNNEI.

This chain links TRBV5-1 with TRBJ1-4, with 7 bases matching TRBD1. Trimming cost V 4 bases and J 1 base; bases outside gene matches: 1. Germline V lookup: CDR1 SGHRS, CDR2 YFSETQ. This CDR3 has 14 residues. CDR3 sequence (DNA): TGCGCCAGCAGCCCAGGGGGAACTAATGAAAAACTGTTTTTT. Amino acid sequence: CASSPGGTNEKLFF.

This CDR3 reads CASSLSRRDTQYF. In nucleotides, the CDR3 is TGTGCCAGCAGTTTGAGTCGCCGAGATACGCAGTATTTT. The chain combines TRBV27 with TRBJ2-3; no clear D gene. CDR3 length: 13 residues. Deletions cut 3 bases from V and 5 bases from J, with 9 bases between. Germline loops: CDR1 MNHEY, CDR2 SMNVEV (reference sequence).

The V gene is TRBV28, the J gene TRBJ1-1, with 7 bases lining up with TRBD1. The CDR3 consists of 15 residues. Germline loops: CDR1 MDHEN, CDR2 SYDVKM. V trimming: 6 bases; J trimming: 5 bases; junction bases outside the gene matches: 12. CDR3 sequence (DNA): TGTGCCAGCAGCCCGAGGGGGCCGACGGGGACTGAAGCTTTCTTT. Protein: CASSPRGPTGTEAFF.

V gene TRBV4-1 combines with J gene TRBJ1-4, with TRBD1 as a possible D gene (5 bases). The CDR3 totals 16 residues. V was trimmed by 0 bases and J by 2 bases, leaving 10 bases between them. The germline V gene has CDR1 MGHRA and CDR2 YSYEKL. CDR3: CASSQDQGSTNEKLFF. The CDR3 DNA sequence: TGCGCCAGCAGCCAAGACCAGGGCTCGACTAATGAAAAACTGTTTTTT.

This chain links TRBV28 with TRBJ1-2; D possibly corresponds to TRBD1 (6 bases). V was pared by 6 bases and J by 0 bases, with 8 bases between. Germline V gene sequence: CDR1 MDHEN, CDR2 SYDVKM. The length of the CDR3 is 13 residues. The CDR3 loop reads CASRDSSNYGYTF. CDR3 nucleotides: TGTGCCAGCAGGGACAGCTCTAACTATGGCTACACCTTC.

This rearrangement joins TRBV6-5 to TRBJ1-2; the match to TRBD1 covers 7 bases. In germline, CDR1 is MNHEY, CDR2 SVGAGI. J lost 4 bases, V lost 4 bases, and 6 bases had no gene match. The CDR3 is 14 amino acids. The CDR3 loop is CASSSRTGVYGYTF. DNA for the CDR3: TGTGCCAGCAGTTCAAGGACAGGAGTCTATGGCTACACCTTC.

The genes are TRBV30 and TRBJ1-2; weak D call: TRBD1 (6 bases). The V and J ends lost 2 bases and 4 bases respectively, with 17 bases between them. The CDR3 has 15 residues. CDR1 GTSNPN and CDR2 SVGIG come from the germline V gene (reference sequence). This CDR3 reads CAWSLGPGGGYGYTF. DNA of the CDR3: TGTGCCTGGAGTCTCGGGCCTGGGGGCGGCTATGGCTACACCTTC.

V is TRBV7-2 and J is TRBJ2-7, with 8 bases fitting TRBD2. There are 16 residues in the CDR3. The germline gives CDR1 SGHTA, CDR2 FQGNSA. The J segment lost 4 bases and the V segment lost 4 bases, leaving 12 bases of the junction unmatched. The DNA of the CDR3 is TGTGCCAGCAGCTACGGGTCGGGGGGGCCAAGGTACGAGCAGTACTTC. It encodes CASSYGSGGPRYEQYF.

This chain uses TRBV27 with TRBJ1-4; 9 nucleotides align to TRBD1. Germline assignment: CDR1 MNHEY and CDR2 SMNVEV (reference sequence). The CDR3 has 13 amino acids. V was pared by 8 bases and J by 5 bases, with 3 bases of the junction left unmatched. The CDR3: CASFDRGNEKLFF. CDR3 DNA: TGTGCCAGCTTCGACAGGGGGAATGAAAAACTGTTTTTT.

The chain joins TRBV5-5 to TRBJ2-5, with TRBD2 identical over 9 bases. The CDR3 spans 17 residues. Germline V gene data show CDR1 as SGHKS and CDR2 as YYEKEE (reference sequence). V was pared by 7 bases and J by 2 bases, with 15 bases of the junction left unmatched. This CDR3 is CASYPRVVAGEQETQYF. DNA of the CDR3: TGTGCCAGCTACCCCCGGGTGGTAGCGGGGGAACAAGAGACCCAGTACTTC.

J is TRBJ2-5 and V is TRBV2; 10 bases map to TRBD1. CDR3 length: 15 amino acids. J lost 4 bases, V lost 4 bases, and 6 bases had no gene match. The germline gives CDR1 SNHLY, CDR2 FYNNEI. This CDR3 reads CASSAPRDRGETQYF. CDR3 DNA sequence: TGTGCCAGCAGTGCCCCCCGGGACAGGGGAGAGACCCAGTACTTC.

DNA for the CDR3: TGTGCCAGCAGTGATTTGGCGGAGACAGGAGAAGCTTTCTTT. Translating it yields CASSDLAETGEAFF. The J gene is TRBJ1-1, the V gene TRBV2; possibly TRBD1 for D (6 bases). CDR1 SNHLY and CDR2 FYNNEI come from the germline V gene. V was pared by 3 bases and J by 8 bases, with 16 bases between. The length of the CDR3 is 14 residues.

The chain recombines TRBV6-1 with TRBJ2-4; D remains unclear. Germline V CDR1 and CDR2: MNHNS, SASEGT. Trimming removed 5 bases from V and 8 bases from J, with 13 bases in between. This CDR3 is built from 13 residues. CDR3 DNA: TGTGCCAGCAGTCCGTCCAGGAAAGACATTCAGTACTTC. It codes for CASSPSRKDIQYF.